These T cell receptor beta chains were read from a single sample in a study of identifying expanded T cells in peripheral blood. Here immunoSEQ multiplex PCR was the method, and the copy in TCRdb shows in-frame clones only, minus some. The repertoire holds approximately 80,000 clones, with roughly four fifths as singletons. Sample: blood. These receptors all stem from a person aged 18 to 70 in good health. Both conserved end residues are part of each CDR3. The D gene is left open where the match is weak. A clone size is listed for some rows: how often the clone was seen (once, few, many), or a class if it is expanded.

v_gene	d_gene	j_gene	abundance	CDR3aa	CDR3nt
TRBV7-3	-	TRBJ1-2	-	CASSRDRNGYGYTF	TGTGCCAGCAGCCGTGACAGAAATGGCTATGGCTACACCTTC
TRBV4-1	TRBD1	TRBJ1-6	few	CASSQGQGYSPLHF	TGCGCCAGCAGCCAAGGACAGGGCTATTCACCCCTCCACTTT
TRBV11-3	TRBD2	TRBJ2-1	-	CASSLSGRARYNEQFF	TGTGCCAGCAGCTTAAGCGGGAGGGCCCGTTACAATGAGCAGTTCTTC
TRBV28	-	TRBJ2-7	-	CASTKFYEQYF	TGTGCCAGCACAAAATTTTACGAGCAGTACTTC
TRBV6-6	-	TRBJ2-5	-	CASRDSDFQETQYF	TGTGCCAGCAGAGATTCGGACTTCCAAGAGACCCAGTACTTC
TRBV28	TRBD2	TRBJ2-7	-	CATRPTSGKQYF	TGTGCCACCCGCCCGACTAGCGGGAAGCAGTACTTC
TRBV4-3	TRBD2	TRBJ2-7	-	CASSQELAGGYEQYF	TGCGCCAGCAGCCAAGAACTAGCGGGAGGCTACGAGCAGTACTTC
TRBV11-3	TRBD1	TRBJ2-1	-	CASSPGDRGLIDEQFF	TGTGCCAGCAGCCCAGGTGACAGGGGGCTAATCGATGAGCAGTTCTTC
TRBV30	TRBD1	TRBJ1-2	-	CAWSGTGGNFYGYTF	TGTGCCTGGAGTGGGACAGGGGGCAATTTCTATGGCTACACCTTC
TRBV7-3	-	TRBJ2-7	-	CASSLTPASYEQYF	TGTGCCAGCAGCTTAACGCCAGCCTCCTACGAGCAGTACTTC